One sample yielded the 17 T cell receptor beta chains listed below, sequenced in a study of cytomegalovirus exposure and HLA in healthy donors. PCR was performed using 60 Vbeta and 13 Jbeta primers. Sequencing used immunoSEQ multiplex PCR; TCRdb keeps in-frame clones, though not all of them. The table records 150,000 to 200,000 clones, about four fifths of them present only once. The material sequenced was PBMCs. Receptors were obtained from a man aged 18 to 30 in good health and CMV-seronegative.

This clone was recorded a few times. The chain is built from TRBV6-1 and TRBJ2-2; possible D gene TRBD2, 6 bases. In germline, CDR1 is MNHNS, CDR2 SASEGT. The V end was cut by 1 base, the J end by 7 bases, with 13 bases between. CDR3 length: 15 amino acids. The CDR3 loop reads CASSEGVWRGGELFF. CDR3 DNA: TGTGCCAGCAGTGAAGGCGTTTGGAGGGGCGGGGAGCTGTTTTTT.

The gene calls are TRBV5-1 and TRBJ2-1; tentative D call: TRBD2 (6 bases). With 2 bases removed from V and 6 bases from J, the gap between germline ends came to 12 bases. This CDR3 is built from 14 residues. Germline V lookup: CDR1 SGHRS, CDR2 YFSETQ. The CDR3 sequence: CASSFAQGGNEQFF. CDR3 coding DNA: TGCGCCAGCAGCTTTGCCCAGGGAGGCAATGAGCAGTTCTTC.

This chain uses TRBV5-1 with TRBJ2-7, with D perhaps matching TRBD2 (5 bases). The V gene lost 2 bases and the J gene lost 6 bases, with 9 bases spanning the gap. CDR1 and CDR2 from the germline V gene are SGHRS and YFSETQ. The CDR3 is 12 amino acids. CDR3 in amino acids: CASSFGRGEQYF. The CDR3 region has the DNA TGCGCCAGCAGCTTCGGACGGGGCGAGCAGTACTTC.

The CDR3 DNA reads TGCGCCAGCAGCTTGGCTACGACAGGGGAAGAGACCCAGTACTTC. This codes for CASSLATTGEETQYF. J is TRBJ2-5 and V is TRBV5-1, with 8 bases identical to TRBD1. J gave up 3 bases and V 0 bases, and 4 bases lay outside the gene matches. The CDR3 consists of 15 residues. CDR1 and CDR2 (germline): SGHRS, YFSETQ. The full variable domain, its missing parts supplied by reference TRBV5-1 and TRBJ2-5, is KAGVTQTPRYLIKTRGQQVTLSCSPISGHRSVSWYQQTPGQGLQFLFEYFSETQRNKGNFPGRFSGRQFSNSRSEMNVSTLELGDSALYLCASSLATTGEETQYFGPGTRLLVL.

The CDR3 is CASSPPLTGTGELFF. CDR3 DNA sequence: TGTGCCAGCAGTCCCCCTCTTACAGGGACCGGGGAGCTGTTTTTT. V usage is TRBV6-6 and J usage is TRBJ2-2; D may be TRBD1 (6 bases). With 5 bases removed from V and 5 bases from J, the gap between germline ends came to 15 bases. Germline V gene data show CDR1 as MNHNY and CDR2 as SVGAGI (reference sequence). The CDR3 is made up of 15 amino acids.

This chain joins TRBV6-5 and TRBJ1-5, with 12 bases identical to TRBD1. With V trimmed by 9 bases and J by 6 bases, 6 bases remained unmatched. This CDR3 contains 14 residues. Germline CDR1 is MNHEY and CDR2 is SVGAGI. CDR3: CASRGQGASQPQHF. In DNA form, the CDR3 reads TGTGCCAGTAGGGGACAGGGGGCGAGTCAGCCCCAGCATTTT.

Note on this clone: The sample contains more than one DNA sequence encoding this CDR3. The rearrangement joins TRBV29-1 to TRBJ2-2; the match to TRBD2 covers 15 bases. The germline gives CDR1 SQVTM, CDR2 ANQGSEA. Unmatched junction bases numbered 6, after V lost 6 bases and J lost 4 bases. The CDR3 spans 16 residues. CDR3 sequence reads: CSVGGLAGGGTGELFF. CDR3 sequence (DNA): TGCAGCGTGGGGGGACTAGCGGGAGGAGGCACCGGGGAGCTGTTTTTT.

The CDR3 DNA reads as TGCGCCAGCAGCCAAGACAGGGATAGAGAGACCCAGTACTTC. Protein product: CASSQDRDRETQYF. This rearrangement joins TRBV4-1 to TRBJ2-5; possible D gene TRBD1, 5 bases. CDR1 is MGHRA and CDR2 is YSYEKL in the germline V gene. The CDR3 consists of 14 residues. V was trimmed by 0 bases and J by 4 bases, leaving 9 bases between them.

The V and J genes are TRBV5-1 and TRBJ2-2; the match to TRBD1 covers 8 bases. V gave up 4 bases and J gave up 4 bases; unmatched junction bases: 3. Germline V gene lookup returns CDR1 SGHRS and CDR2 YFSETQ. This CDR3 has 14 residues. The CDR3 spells CASSGQGGTGELFF. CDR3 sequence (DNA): TGCGCCAGCAGCGGACAGGGCGGCACCGGGGAGCTGTTTTTT.

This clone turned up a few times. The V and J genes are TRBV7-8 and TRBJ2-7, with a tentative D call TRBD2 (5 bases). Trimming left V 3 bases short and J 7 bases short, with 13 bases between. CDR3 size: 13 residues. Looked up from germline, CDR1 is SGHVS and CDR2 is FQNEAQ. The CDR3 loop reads CASSFVRGWEQYF. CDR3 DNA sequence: TGTGCCAGCAGCTTTGTCCGGGGTTGGGAGCAGTACTTC.

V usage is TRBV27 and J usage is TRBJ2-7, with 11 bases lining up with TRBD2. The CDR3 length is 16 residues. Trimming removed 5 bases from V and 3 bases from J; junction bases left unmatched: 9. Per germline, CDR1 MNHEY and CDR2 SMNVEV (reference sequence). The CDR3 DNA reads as TGTGCCAGCAGTCCGGCTAGCGGGGGGCATTACTACGAGCAGTACTTC. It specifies CASSPASGGHYYEQYF.

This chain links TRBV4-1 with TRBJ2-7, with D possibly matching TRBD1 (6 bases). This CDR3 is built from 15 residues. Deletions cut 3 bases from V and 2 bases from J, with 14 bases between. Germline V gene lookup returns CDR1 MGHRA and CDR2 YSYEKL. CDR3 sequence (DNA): TGCGCCAGCAGCCAGAGGGAGACAGGAGCCTACGAGCAGTACTTC. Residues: CASSQRETGAYEQYF.

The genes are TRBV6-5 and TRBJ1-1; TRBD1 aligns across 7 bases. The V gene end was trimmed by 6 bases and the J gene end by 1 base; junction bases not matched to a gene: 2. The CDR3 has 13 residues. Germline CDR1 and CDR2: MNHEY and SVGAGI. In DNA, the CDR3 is TGTGCCAGCAGGAGGGGGCAGAACACTGAAGCTTTCTTT. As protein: CASRRGQNTEAFF.

CDR3 DNA sequence: TGTGCCAGCAGTGTGATCAGGGTCGGAGATACGCAGTATTTT. Protein sequence: CASSVIRVGDTQYF. This chain connects TRBV2 to TRBJ2-3, with TRBD1 as a possible D gene (5 bases). This CDR3 spans 14 amino acids. The germline CDR1 and CDR2 sequences are SNHLY and FYNNEI. With 4 bases removed from V and 5 bases from J, the gap between germline ends came to 13 bases.

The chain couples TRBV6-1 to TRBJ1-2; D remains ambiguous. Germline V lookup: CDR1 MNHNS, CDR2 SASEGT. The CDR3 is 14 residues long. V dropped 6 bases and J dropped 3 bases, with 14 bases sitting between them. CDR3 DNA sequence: TGTGCCAGCAGCAGTGGACGGGGAGACTATGGCTACACCTTC. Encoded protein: CASSSGRGDYGYTF.

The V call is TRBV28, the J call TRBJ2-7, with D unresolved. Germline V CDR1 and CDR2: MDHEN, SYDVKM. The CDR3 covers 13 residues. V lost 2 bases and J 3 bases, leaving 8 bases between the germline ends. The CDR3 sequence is CASSLIAVYEQYF. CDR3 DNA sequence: TGTGCCAGCAGTTTAATAGCCGTCTACGAGCAGTACTTC.

The CDR3 nucleotides are TGTGCCAGCAGCACTACTAGCGGGAGGGATGGTGAGCAGTTCTTC. Translated, it gives CASSTTSGRDGEQFF. The chain carries TRBV7-9 and TRBJ2-1; TRBD2 aligns across 13 bases. The CDR3 contains 15 residues. Trimming removed 5 bases from V and 9 bases from J; junction bases left unmatched: 7. Looked up from germline, CDR1 is SEHNR and CDR2 is FQNEAQ (reference sequence).